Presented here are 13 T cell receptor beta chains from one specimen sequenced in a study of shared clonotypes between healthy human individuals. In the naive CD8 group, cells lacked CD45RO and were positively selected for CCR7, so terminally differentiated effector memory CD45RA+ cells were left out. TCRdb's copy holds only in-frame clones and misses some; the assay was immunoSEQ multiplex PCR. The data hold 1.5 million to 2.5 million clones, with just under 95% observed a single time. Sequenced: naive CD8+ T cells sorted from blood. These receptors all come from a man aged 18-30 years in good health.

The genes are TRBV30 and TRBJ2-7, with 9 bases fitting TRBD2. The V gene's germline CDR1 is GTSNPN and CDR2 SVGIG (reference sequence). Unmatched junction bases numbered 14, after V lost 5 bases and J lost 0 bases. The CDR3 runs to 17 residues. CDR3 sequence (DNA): TGTGCCTGGGGCCTAGGAGCGGGGGGCGTAGACTCCTACGAGCAGTACTTC. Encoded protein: CAWGLGAGGVDSYEQYF. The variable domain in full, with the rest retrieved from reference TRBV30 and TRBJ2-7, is SQTIHQWPATLVQPVGSPLSLECTVEGTSNPNLYWYRQAAGRGLQLLFYSVGIGQISSEVPQNLSASRPQDRQFILSSKKLLLSDSGFYLCAWGLGAGGVDSYEQYFGPGTRLTVT.

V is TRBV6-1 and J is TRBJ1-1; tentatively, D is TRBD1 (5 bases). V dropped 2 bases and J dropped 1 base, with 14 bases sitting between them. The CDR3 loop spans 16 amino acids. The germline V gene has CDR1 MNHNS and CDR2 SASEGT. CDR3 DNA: TGTGCCAGCAGTGAAAGGTTAAGGGACGGGAACACTGAAGCTTTCTTT. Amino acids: CASSERLRDGNTEAFF.

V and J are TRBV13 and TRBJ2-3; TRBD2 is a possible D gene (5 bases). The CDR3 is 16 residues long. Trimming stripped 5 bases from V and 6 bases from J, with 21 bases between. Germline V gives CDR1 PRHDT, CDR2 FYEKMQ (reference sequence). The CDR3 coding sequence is TGTGCCAGCAGCCCTTCCCCTGGGTCGCGGGTGGATACGCAGTATTTT. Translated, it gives CASSPSPGSRVDTQYF. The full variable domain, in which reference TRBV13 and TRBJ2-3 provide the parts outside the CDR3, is AAGVIQSPRHLIKEKRETATLKCYPIPRHDTVYWYQQGPGQDPQFLISFYEKMQSDKGSIPDRFSAQQFSDYHSELNMSSLELGDSALYFCASSPSPGSRVDTQYFGPGTRLTVL.

As DNA, the CDR3 is TGTGCCAGCAGTTTCGGGGGTTCCGATGGCTACACCTTC. Its translation is CASSFGGSDGYTF. V and J are TRBV28 and TRBJ1-2; tentatively, D is TRBD1 (5 bases). The length of the CDR3 is 13 residues. Trimming removed 3 bases from V and 6 bases from J, with 11 bases in between. Germline lookup yields CDR1 MDHEN and CDR2 SYDVKM.

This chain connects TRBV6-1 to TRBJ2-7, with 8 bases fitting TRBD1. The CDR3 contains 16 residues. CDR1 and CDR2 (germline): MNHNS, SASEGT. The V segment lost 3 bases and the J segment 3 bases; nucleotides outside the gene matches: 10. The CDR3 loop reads CASSDFSETGVYEQYF. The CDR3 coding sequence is TGTGCCAGCAGTGATTTCTCGGAGACAGGGGTCTACGAGCAGTACTTC.

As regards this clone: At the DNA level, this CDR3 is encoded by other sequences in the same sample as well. This chain's CDR3 is CASSLGTGTDTQYF. For the CDR3, the DNA is TGTGCCAGCAGCTTAGGGACCGGCACAGATACGCAGTATTTT. The V gene is TRBV7-9, the J gene TRBJ2-3; D is unclear. Trimming shortened V by 1 base and J by 1 base, and 6 bases separated the two germline ends. The CDR3 runs to 14 residues. Germline assignment: CDR1 SEHNR and CDR2 FQNEAQ (reference sequence).

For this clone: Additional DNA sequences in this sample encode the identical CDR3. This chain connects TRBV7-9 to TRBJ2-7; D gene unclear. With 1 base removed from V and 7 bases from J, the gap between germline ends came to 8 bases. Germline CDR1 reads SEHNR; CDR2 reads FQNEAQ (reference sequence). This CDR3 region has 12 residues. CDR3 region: CASSLGVGEQYF. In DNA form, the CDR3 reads TGTGCCAGCAGCTTAGGCGTTGGGGAGCAGTACTTC. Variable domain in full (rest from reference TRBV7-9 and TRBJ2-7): DTGVSQNPRHKITKRGQNVTFRCDPISEHNRLYWYRQTLGQGPEFLTYFQNEAQLEKSRLLSDRFSAERPKGSFSTLEIQRTEQGDSAMYLCASSLGVGEQYFGPGTRLTVT.

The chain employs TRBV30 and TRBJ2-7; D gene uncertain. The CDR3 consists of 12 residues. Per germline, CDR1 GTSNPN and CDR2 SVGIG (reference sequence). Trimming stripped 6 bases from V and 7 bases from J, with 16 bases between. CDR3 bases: TGTGCCTGCCGGGCCAAAAAGGGAGAGCAGTACTTC. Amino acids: CACRAKKGEQYF.

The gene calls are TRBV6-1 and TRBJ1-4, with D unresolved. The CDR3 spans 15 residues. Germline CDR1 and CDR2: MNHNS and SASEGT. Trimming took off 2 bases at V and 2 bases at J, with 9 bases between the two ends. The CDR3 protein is CASSEFGVTNEKLFF. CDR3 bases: TGTGCCAGCAGTGAATTCGGAGTTACTAATGAAAAACTGTTTTTT.

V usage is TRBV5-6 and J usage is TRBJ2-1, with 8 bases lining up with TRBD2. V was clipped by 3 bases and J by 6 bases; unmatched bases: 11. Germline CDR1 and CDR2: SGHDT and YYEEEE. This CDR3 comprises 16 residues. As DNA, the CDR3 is TGTGCCAGCAGCTATTCCTCCGGGACTAGAATCAATGAGCAGTTCTTC. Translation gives CASSYSSGTRINEQFF. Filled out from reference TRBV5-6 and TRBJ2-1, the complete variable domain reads DAGVTQSPTHLIKTRGQQVTLRCSPKSGHDTVSWYQQALGQGPQFIFQYYEEEERQRGNFPDRFSGHQFPNYSSELNVNALLLGDSALYLCASSYSSGTRINEQFFGPGTRLTVL.

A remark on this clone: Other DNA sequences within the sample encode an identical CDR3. The CDR3 DNA reads as TGCGCCAGCAGCTTGGAGGCAGGGGTCTATGGCTACACCTTC. Translating it yields CASSLEAGVYGYTF. The gene calls are TRBV5-1 and TRBJ1-2, with a weak D call TRBD1 (6 bases). The CDR3 has 14 residues. The germline gives CDR1 SGHRS, CDR2 YFSETQ. Trimming stripped 0 bases from V and 4 bases from J, with 10 bases between.

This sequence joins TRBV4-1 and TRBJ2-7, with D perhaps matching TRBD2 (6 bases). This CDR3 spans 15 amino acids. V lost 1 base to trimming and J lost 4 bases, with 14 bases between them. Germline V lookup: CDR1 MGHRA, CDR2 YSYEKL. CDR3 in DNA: TGCGCCAGCAGCCAAGGGAGCGGCGGGACGTACGAGCAGTACTTC. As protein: CASSQGSGGTYEQYF.

CDR3 sequence (DNA): TGTGCCAGCAGCTTTGGAGGGTTGTCCGAGCAGTACTTC. This encodes CASSFGGLSEQYF. This sequence joins TRBV11-2 and TRBJ2-7; D might be TRBD2 (6 bases). CDR1 SGHAT and CDR2 FQNNGV come from the germline V gene. The V end lost 3 bases, the J end lost 6 bases, and 12 bases lay between the germline ends. The CDR3 has 13 residues.